This entry describes one TCR beta chain. These data originate in a study of blood T cell repertoires in COVID-19. Overall study context: PBMCs, B-cell-depleted T cells, or T cells were the source of the cDNA or gDNA that made up the material.

Original handling: Nucleated cell counts were estimated from reference gene primer amplification. Here immunoSEQ multiplex PCR was the method, and the copy in TCRdb shows in-frame clones only, minus some. That table gives V, J and clone size, and the DNA gave D and trimming. The sample lists under 300,000 clones, roughly 88% seen once, with approximately 13% in the top ten. CDR1 is KGHSH, CDR2 LQKENI, per germline. V was shortened by 2 bases and J by 0 bases, with 12 bases between the two germline ends. The CDR3 loop spans 16 amino acids. V usage is TRBV18 and J usage is TRBJ2-3; D is unclear. The sample taken for sequencing was peripheral blood. This TCR was recovered from a man older than 75 with acute or convalescent COVID-19. CDR3 DNA sequence: TGTGCCAGCTCACCAAGGCAGAAGACTAGCACAGATACGCAGTATTTT. Translation gives CASSPRQKTSTDTQYF. The full variable domain, its missing parts supplied by reference TRBV18 and TRBJ2-3, is NAGVMQNPRHLVRRRGQEARLRCSPMKGHSHVYWYRQLPEEGLKFMVYLQKENIIDESGMPKERFSAEFPKEGPSILRIQQVVRGDSAAYFCASSPRQKTSTDTQYFGPGTRLTVL.